This T cell receptor beta chain was retrieved from a study of T cell changes during pregnancy in multiple sclerosis. Sequencing used immunoSEQ multiplex PCR; TCRdb keeps in-frame clones, though not all of them. Counted here are more than 70,000 clones, less than 95% occurring once; the ten biggest clones make up roughly 0.91%. There are 17 residues in the CDR3. The V gene end was trimmed by 2 bases and the J gene end by 3 bases; junction bases not matched to a gene: 11. CDR1 is SEHNR and CDR2 is FQNEAQ in the germline V gene (reference sequence). V usage is TRBV7-9 and J usage is TRBJ2-3; TRBD2 matches 7 bases. The TCR comes from a female donor with multiple sclerosis, enrolled in a pregnancy study. This material consisted of peripheral blood, taken before pregnancy. This CDR3 is CASSLRGSGPQTDTQYF. The CDR3 bases are TGTGCCAGCAGCTTAAGAGGTAGCGGGCCCCAAACAGATACGCAGTATTTT.